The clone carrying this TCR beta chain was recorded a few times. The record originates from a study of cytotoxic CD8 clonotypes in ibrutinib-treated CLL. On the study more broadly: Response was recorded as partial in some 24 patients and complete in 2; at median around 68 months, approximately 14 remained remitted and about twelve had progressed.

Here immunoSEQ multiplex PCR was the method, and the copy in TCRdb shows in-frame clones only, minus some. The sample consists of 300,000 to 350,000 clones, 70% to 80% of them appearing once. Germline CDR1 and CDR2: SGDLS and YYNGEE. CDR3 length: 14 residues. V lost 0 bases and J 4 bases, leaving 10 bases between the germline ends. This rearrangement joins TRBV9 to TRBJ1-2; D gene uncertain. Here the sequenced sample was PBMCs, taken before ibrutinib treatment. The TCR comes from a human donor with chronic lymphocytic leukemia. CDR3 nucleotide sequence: TGTGCCAGCAGCGTAGCTTCGGAGGCCTATGGCTACACCTTC. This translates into CASSVASEAYGYTF.